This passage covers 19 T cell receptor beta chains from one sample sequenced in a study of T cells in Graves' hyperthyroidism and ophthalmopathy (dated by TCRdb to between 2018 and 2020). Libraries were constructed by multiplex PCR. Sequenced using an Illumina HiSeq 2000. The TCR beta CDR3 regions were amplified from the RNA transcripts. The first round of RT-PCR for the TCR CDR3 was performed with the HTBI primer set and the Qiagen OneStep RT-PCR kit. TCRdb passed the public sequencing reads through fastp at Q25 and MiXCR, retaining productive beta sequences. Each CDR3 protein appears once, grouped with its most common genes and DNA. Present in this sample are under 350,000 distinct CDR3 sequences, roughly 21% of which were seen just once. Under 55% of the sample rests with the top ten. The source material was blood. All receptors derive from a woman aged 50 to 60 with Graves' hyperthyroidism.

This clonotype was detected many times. CDR3 sequence: CAWSVGGGNQPQHF. The DNA of the CDR3 is TGTGCCTGGAGTGTAGGGGGGGGCAATCAGCCCCAGCATTTT. The J gene is TRBJ1-5, the V gene TRBV30; weak D call: TRBD1 (6 bases). Deletions cut 0 bases from V and 2 bases from J, with 8 bases between. The germline V gene encodes CDR1 GTSNPN and CDR2 SVGIG (reference sequence). The CDR3 has 14 amino acids.

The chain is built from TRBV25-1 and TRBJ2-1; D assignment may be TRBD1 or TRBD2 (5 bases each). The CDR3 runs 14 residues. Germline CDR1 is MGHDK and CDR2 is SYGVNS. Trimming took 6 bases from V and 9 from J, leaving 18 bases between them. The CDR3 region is CASRGPNERGEQFF. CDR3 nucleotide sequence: TGTGCCAGCAGGGGACCGAATGAACGGGGTGAGCAGTTCTTC.

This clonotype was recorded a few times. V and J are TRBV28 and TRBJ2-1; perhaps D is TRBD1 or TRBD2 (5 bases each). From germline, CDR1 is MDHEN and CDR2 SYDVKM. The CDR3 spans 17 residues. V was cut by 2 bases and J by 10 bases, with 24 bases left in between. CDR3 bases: TGTGCCAGCAGTTTAAGATTAATTAGGGACGAATCGAGCGAGCAGTTCTTC. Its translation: CASSLRLIRDESSEQFF.

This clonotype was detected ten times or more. The CDR3 sequence is CASGLGGGTDTQYF. DNA of the CDR3: TGTGCTAGTGGACTGGGGGGGGGCACAGATACGCAGTATTTT. This rearrangement joins TRBV12-5 to TRBJ2-3; TRBD2 agrees at 7 bases. Germline lookup yields CDR1 LGHNT and CDR2 FRNRAP. V dropped 6 bases and J dropped 1; count of bases not matched to a gene: 4. The CDR3 runs to 14 residues.

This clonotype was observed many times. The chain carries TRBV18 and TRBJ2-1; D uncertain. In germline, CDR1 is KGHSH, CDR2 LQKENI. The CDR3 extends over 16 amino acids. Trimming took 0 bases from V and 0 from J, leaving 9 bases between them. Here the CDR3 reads CASSPPVSSSYNEQFF. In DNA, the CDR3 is TGTGCCAGCTCACCACCCGTAAGTAGCTCCTACAATGAGCAGTTCTTC.

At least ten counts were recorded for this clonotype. The CDR3 region has the DNA TGTGCCTGGAGTGTGGACATTAATTCACCCCTCCACTTT. As protein: CAWSVDINSPLHF. V gene TRBV30 combines with J gene TRBJ1-6; D is perhaps TRBD1 (5 bases). CDR1 GTSNPN and CDR2 SVGIG come from the germline V gene (reference sequence). The V gene lost 0 bases and the J gene lost 6 bases, with 6 bases spanning the gap. This CDR3 spans 13 amino acids.

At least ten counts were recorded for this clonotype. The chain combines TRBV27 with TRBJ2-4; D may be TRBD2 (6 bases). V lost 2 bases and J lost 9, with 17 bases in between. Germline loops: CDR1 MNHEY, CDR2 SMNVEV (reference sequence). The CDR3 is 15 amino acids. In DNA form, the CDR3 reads TGTGCCAGCAGTTTAATGCTCGAGGGGAGGTTCATTCAGTACTTC. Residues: CASSLMLEGRFIQYF.

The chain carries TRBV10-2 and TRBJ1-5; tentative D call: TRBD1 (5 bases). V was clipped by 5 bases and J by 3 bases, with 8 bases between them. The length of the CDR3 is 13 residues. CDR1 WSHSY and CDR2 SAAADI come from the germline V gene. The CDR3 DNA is TGCGCCAGCAGTTCCAGGGACAATCAGCCCCAGCATTTT. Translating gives CASSSRDNQPQHF.

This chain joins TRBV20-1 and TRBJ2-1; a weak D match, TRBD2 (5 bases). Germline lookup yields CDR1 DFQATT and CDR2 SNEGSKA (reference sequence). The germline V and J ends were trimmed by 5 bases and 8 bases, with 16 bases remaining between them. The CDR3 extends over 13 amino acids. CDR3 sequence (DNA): TGCAGTGCTCCTACCTCGGGGATCCATGAGCAGTTCTTC. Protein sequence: CSAPTSGIHEQFF.

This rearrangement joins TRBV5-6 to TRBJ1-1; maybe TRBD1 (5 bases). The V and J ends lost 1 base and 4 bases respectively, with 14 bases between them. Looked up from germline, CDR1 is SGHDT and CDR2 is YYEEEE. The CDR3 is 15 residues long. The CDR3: CASSLWTREFTEAFF. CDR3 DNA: TGTGCCAGCAGCTTGTGGACCAGGGAGTTCACTGAAGCTTTCTTT.

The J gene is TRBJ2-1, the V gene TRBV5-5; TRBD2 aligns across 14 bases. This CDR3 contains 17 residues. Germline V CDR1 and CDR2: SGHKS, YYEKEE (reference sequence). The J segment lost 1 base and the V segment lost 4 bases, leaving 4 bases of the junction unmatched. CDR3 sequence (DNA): TGTGCCAGCAGCCAGGGACTAGCGGGAGTATCCTACAATGAGCAGTTCTTC. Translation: CASSQGLAGVSYNEQFF.

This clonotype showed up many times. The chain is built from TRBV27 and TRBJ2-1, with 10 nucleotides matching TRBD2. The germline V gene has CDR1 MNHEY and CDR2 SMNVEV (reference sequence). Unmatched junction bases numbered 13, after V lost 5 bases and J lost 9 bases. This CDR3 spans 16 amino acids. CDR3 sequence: CASSIGISGRSIEQFF. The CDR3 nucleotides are TGTGCCAGCAGTATTGGGATTAGCGGGAGGAGTATTGAGCAGTTCTTC.

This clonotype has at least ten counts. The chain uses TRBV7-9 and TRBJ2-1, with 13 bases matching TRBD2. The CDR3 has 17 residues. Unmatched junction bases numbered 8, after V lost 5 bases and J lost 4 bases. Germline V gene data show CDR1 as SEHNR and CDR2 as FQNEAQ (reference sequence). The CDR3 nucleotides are TGTGCCAGCAGCACTACCGGGACTAGCGGGATATACAATGAGCAGTTCTTC. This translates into CASSTTGTSGIYNEQFF.

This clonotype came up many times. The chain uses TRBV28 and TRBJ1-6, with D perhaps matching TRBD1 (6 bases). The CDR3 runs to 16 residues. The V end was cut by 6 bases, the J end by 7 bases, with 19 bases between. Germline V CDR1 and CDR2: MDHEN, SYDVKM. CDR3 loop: CASRPYGGARNSPLHF. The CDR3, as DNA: TGTGCCAGCAGACCCTACGGGGGGGCTCGGAATTCACCCCTCCACTTT.

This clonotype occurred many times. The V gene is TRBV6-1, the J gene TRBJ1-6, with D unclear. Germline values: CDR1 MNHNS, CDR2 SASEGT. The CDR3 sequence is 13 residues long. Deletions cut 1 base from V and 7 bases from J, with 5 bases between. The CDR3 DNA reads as TGTGCCAGCAGTGAAGGGCGAAATTCACCCCTCCACTTT. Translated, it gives CASSEGRNSPLHF.

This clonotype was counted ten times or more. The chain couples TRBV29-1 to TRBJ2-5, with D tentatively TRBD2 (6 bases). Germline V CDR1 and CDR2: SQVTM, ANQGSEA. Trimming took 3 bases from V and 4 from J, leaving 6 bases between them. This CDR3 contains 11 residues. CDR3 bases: TGCAGCGTTGAGGGGGGAGAGACCCAGTACTTC. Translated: CSVEGGETQYF.

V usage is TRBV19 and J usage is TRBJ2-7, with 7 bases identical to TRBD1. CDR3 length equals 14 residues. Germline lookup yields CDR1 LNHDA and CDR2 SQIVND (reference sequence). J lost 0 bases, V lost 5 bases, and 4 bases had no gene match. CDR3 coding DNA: TGTGCCAGTAGTCCTGGACAGGCCTCCTACGAGCAGTACTTC. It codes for CASSPGQASYEQYF.

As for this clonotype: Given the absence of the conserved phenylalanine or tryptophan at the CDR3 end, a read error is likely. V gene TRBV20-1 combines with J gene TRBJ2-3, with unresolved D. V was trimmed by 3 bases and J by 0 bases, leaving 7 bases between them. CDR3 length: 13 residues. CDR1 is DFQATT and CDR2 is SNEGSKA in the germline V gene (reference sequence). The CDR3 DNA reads TGCAGTGCTAGCCACGATAGCACAGATACGCAGTATCTT. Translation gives CSASHDSTDTQYL.

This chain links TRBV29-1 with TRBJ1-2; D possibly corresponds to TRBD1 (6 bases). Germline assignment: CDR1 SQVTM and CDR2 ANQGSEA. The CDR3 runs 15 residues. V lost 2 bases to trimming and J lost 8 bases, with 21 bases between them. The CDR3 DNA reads TGCAGCGTTGAAACCCCCCAGGGGCTAGGATGGGGCTACACCTTC. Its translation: CSVETPQGLGWGYTF.